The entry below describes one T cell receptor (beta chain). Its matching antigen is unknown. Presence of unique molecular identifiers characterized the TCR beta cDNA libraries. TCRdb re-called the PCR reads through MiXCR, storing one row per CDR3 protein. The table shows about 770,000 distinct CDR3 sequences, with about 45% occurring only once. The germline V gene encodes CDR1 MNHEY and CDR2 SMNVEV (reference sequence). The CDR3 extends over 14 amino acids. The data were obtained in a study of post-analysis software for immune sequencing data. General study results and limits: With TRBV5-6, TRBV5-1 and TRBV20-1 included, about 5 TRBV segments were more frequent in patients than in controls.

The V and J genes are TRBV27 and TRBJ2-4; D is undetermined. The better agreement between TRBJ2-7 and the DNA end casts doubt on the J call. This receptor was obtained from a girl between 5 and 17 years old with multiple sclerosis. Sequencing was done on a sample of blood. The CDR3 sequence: CASSLAQSFGEQYF. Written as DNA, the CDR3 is TGTGCCAGCAGTTTGGCCCAATCCTTCGGCGAGCAGTACTTC.